The 10 T cell receptor beta chains in this list originate from one sample, sequenced in a study of PD-L1 blockade in urothelial cancer. Libraries were prepared by immunoSEQ multiplex PCR; TCRdb keeps only in-frame clonotypes and omits some of them. The sample holds tens of thousands of clones, around 93% seen once. The time point is: peripheral blood 6 weeks after treatment start. The starting material was PBMCs, obtained around atezolizumab (anti-PD-L1) treatment. These receptors originate from a woman aged 80 or over with urothelial cancer.

This clone came up once. This chain uses TRBV2 with TRBJ1-5; 7 nucleotides agree with TRBD1. Germline CDR1 reads SNHLY; CDR2 reads FYNNEI. This CDR3 is built from 14 residues. V lost 4 bases to trimming and J lost 6 bases; unmatched junction nucleotides: 6. CDR3 bases: TGTGCCAGCAGTGTGGACAGGCGGGGTCAGCCCCAGCATTTT. This translates into CASSVDRRGQPQHF.

The chain carries TRBV29-1 and TRBJ1-1; TRBD1 is a possible D gene (5 bases). Trimming took off 4 bases at V and 5 bases at J, with 14 bases between the two ends. The CDR3 sequence is 13 residues long. Germline V gives CDR1 SQVTM, CDR2 ANQGSEA. The CDR3 nucleotides read TGCAGCGTTGGGGGCGCGGTGGCAACTGAAGCTTTCTTT. Protein: CSVGGAVATEAFF.

The rearrangement uses TRBV5-1 and TRBJ1-4, with 7 nucleotides matching TRBD1. Germline CDR1 SGHRS, CDR2 YFSETQ. V trimming: 4 bases; J trimming: 7 bases; junction bases outside the gene matches: 7. CDR3 length: 14 residues. The CDR3 loop is CASSPGQEGEKLFF. DNA of the CDR3: TGCGCCAGCAGCCCAGGACAGGAAGGTGAAAAACTGTTTTTT.

The chain carries TRBV30 and TRBJ2-1, with no clear D. Germline V lookup: CDR1 GTSNPN, CDR2 SVGIG (reference sequence). The CDR3 is 17 amino acids. V dropped 1 base and J dropped 4 bases, with 20 bases sitting between them. CDR3 amino acids: CAWSGVGLTQRYNEQFF. The CDR3 DNA is TGTGCCTGGAGTGGAGTTGGGCTTACTCAAAGATACAATGAGCAGTTCTTC. The whole variable domain, filled in from reference TRBV30 and TRBJ2-1, reads SQTIHQWPATLVQPVGSPLSLECTVEGTSNPNLYWYRQAAGRGLQLLFYSVGIGQISSEVPQNLSASRPQDRQFILSSKKLLLSDSGFYLCAWSGVGLTQRYNEQFFGPGTRLTVL.

The chain recombines TRBV9 with TRBJ1-1, with TRBD1 as a possible D gene (5 bases). There are 14 residues in the CDR3. V gave up 2 bases and J gave up 4 bases, with 12 bases separating them. Germline CDR1 reads SGDLS; CDR2 reads YYNGEE. The CDR3 loop is CASSVGGAGTEAFF. The CDR3, as DNA: TGTGCCAGCAGCGTCGGCGGGGCGGGCACTGAAGCTTTCTTT.

This clone has just a few counts. The gene calls are TRBV7-9 and TRBJ1-2, with 7 bases fitting TRBD1. The CDR3 has 13 residues. V lost 2 bases and J lost 6; bases outside the gene matches: 3. Germline V gene data show CDR1 as SEHNR and CDR2 as FQNEAQ (reference sequence). The CDR3 nucleotides read TGTGCCAGCAGCTTAAACAGGGGCGATGGCTACACCTTC. It yields the protein CASSLNRGDGYTF.

This clone was recorded a few times. V and J are TRBV30 and TRBJ2-1; TRBD2 agrees at 9 bases. V was pared by 3 bases and J by 5 bases, with 5 bases of the junction left unmatched. The CDR3 totals 14 residues. CDR1 GTSNPN and CDR2 SVGIG come from the germline V gene (reference sequence). CDR3 bases: TGTGCCTGGAGGCCGGGACTAGCAAACAATGAGCAGTTCTTC. Translating it yields CAWRPGLANNEQFF.

V gene TRBV28 combines with J gene TRBJ1-2, with D possibly being TRBD1 (6 bases). The CDR3 is 14 residues long. Deletions cut 6 bases from V and 3 bases from J, with 14 bases between. Germline CDR1 MDHEN, CDR2 SYDVKM. CDR3 region: CASSHGGADYGYTF. CDR3 nucleotides: TGTGCCAGCAGCCATGGGGGGGCGGACTATGGCTACACCTTC.

The V call is TRBV18, the J call TRBJ2-6; D not resolved. CDR3 length: 16 amino acids. V gave up 2 bases and J gave up 4 bases, with 12 bases separating them. CDR1 and CDR2 (germline): KGHSH, LQKENI. The CDR3 is CASSPYEQPGANVLTF. The CDR3 DNA is TGTGCCAGCTCACCATACGAGCAACCGGGGGCCAACGTCCTGACTTTC. The entire variable domain, with the rest obtained from reference TRBV18 and TRBJ2-6, is as follows: NAGVMQNPRHLVRRRGQEARLRCSPMKGHSHVYWYRQLPEEGLKFMVYLQKENIIDESGMPKERFSAEFPKEGPSILRIQQVVRGDSAAYFCASSPYEQPGANVLTFGAGSRLTVL.

This chain links TRBV11-2 with TRBJ1-2; perhaps TRBD1 as D (5 bases). Germline assignment: CDR1 SGHAT and CDR2 FQNNGV. V was cut by 4 bases and J by 2 bases, with 11 bases left in between. This CDR3 contains 14 residues. The CDR3: CASSSAGGNYGYTF. In nucleotides, the CDR3 is TGTGCCAGCAGCTCCGCCGGGGGGAACTATGGCTACACCTTC.